This T cell receptor (beta chain) was recorded in a study of identical twins (dated by TCRdb to 2016 to 2018). Notes on the research overall: The study deep-sequenced TCR alpha and beta repertoires from monozygotic twins, unrelated adults of various ages and cord blood to test whether fetal clonotypes persist. To rule out contamination, the twin experiments were replicated at different times with different library preparation protocols. The paper's findings and limits, for the study overall: Compared with coincidental sharing between unrelated individuals, out-of-frame TCR alpha sequences shared between twins had an excess of sequences with low generation probability. Abundant cord blood beta clonotypes carried fewer insertions; young adult naive repertoires showed a weaker similar trend, while memory repertoires showed none. Excess twin sharing in beta out-of-frame sequences was weaker because fewer shared sequences lowered the signal-to-noise ratio. Because the same donors could not be followed over many years, the conclusions relied on cross-sectional statistical analysis. Recombination models systematically underestimated out-of-frame TCR alpha sharing in monozygotic twins but agreed with sharing between unrelated individuals. Zero-insertion analyses could be partly confounded by invariant T cells such as MAIT and iNKT, although diverse VJ usage argued against such confounding for most clonotypes.

As to this clonotype: What antigen it recognizes has not been identified. Base qualities were left out, and no much larger clone turns up one base away.

CDR1 and CDR2 were assigned from the germline V gene as SGHAT and FQNNGV. Counted from cysteine to phenylalanine, this CDR3 has 15 amino acids. Only the CDR3 DNA is retained, 45 bases long and in frame from the first base. V is clipped by 8 bases and J by 3 bases, and the sequence between their germline boundaries is 19 bases long. To prepare the library, 5' RACE was applied. Reads for this sample came from an Illumina HiSeq 2000. A universal primer binding site was introduced by template switching, and a unique molecular identifier was present in the final cDNA, enabling accurate counting of TCR cDNA molecules. Specific primers in the conserved constant-segment region were used to synthesize first-strand cDNA for the TCR alpha and beta chains. Each cDNA library was double barcoded, with a SMART-Mk sample barcode plus Illumina barcodes, to control for contamination. TruSeq adapter sequences and Illumina sample barcodes were added in two successive PCR steps. TCR alpha and beta cDNA libraries were sequenced on the Illumina HiSeq platform with custom primers. The original pipeline was this. MiGEC processed the raw reads to extract unique molecular identifiers, while MiXCR was used to determine the CDR3 positions. For each individual, recombination models were inferred using an EM algorithm with the repgenHMM and IGoR tools. The tcR package in R was used for shared clonotype analysis, with sharing normalized by the product of cloneset sizes. Out-of-frame nonproductive sequences were analyzed to study raw recombination free of thymic and clonal selection effects. Clones were called with MiXCR by TCRdb after fastp trimmed the public reads at Q25, and only in-frame beta chains were retained. A single entry per CDR3 protein holds the most common genes and DNA from its merged rows. What appears here as the V and J calls and clone size reflects TCRdb's work, not the paper's. The sample has just over 500,000 distinct CDR3 sequences on record, around 20% of them singletons. Around 0.9% of the sample is in the top ten clones.

All donors were healthy Caucasians. The twin cohort consisted of three pairs of female monozygotic twins, all aged about 18 to 30 years. Positive isolation kits from Invitrogen were used to isolate the CD4+ and CD8+ T cell populations. These data were also filed under a second study, of T cells expressing NK-cell markers. Per that second paper: Three sorted T-cell subsets (CD3+CD56+NKG2C+, CD3+CD56+NKG2C- and CD3+CD56-NKG2C+) from eight donors had their TCR beta-chain repertoires profiled. Seven of the eight sequenced donors were HCMV-seropositive and one was HCMV-seronegative. To restrict sorting to alphabetaTCR-expressing T cells, an anti-gammadeltaTCR antibody was added in several experiments. In six donors, the dominant CD3+CD56+NKG2C+ clonotypes were among the top 10 CD8+ clonotypes and accounted for about 1.0-7.5% of CD8+ T cells. Those dominant clonotypes were again the most abundant among CD3+CD56-NKG2C+ cells in several donors, at about 25-60.1%. Whether the expanded NKG2C-expressing T cell clones were specific for HCMV antigens was left unclear. The study sequenced eight donors, all healthy volunteers chosen at random: three men and five women. HCMV serostatus was determined by detecting HCMV-specific IgG in serum with a commercial ELISA kit. MIGEC handled demultiplexing of the reads and grouping by UMI, while MiTCR was used to assemble and quantify clonotypes. To remove erroneous sequences, TCR cDNA sequences were retained only when supported by two or more reads. The tcR package was used for downstream repertoire analysis, and clonotypes were matched across fractions by CDR3 nucleotide sequence plus V segment. VDJmatch was used to annotate antigen specificity against VDJdb, with one amino acid substitution in CDR3 permitted.

The chain joins TRBV11-2 to TRBJ1-2; D gene: possibly TRBD1, on 5 matching bases. The receptor was isolated from a woman between 18 and 29 years old in good health. The sequenced material came from CD4+ T cells sorted from blood. In nucleotide form, the sequence is TGTGCCAGCTCGTCTCTCGGGGCAGAATACTATGGCTACACCTTC. Its amino acids are CASSSLGAEYYGYTF.